These T cell receptor beta chains were read from a single sample in a study of Ad26.COV2.S vaccination and SARS-CoV-2 variants. Generated by immunoSEQ multiplex PCR, the TCRdb table keeps only in-frame clones and is missing some. The table shows about 480,000 clones, with 87% occurring only once. The sample was peripheral blood, taken in a trial of Ad26.COV2.S vaccine versus placebo. The origin of the receptors is a person aged 18 to 65 who received the Ad26.COV2.S COVID-19 vaccine or a placebo. Both conserved end residues are part of each CDR3. The order of the fields is clone size, D gene, V gene, J gene, CDR3 protein. D genes are given only for firm matches. A clone size is listed for some rows: how often the clone was seen (once, few, many), or a class if it is expanded.

>NA|NA|TRBV7-2|TRBJ2-1
CASSDPRGAGNSYNEQFF
>NA|TRBD1|TRBV4-2|TRBJ1-2
CASSQSSPGGTGNYGYTF
>NA|NA|TRBV30|TRBJ1-3
CAWSHQNTIYF
>NA|NA|TRBV9|TRBJ1-3
CASRGGGSSGNTIYF
>NA|TRBD1|TRBV12-3/TRBV12-4|TRBJ1-2
CASTLQGSAGYTF
>NA|TRBD2|TRBV18|TRBJ2-1
CASSPSRGDEQFF
>NA|TRBD2|TRBV5-8|TRBJ2-5
CASSLGTSGSGETQYF
>NA|NA|TRBV7-8|TRBJ2-5
CASSLTEETQYF
>NA|TRBD1|TRBV15|TRBJ2-3
CATSRRTGVYGDTQYF
>NA|NA|TRBV6-5|TRBJ2-3
CASRVTADTDTQYF
>once|TRBD1|TRBV3-1/TRBV3-2|TRBJ2-1
CASSQAGTGGAYEQFF
>NA|NA|TRBV27|TRBJ1-4
CASRPRQAEKLFF
>NA|NA|TRBV5-1|TRBJ2-7
CASSNNGDSYEQYF
>NA|NA|TRBV15|TRBJ1-3
CATSSRGSFGNTIYF
>NA|NA|TRBV4-2|TRBJ2-5
CASSRGGGQETQYF
>NA|TRBD2|TRBV7-8|TRBJ2-1
CASSGTTSGSFGSYNEQFF
>NA|TRBD2|TRBV4-2|TRBJ2-3
CASSQEEGLAGTDTQYF
>NA|TRBD1|TRBV30|TRBJ1-3
CASRGGQGLRSRNTIYF
>NA|NA|TRBV20-1|TRBJ2-7
CSASALYEQYF
>NA|NA|TRBV27|TRBJ2-7
CASSPSGTLYSYEQYF
>NA|NA|TRBV4-1|TRBJ1-2
CASSQIVWGSKGYTF
>once|NA|TRBV7-2|TRBJ2-5
CASLRIQGVQETQYF
>NA|NA|TRBV6-5|TRBJ2-5
CASTPVPETQYF
>NA|NA|TRBV6-5|TRBJ2-2
CASTSLGTGELFF
>NA|NA|TRBV10-3|TRBJ1-3
CAISEGQTGNTIYF
>NA|TRBD2|TRBV5-6|TRBJ2-3
CASSLGTTSSDTQYF
>few|NA|TRBV6-5|TRBJ1-5
CASSPTVGNQPQHF
>NA|NA|TRBV9|TRBJ2-7
CASSTEGGWYDEQYF
>NA|NA|TRBV3-1/TRBV3-2|TRBJ1-6
CASSQDLGIRASPLHF
>NA|TRBD1|TRBV19|TRBJ1-5
CASSRVGQGRTSNQPQHF
>NA|NA|TRBV9|TRBJ1-1
CASSVEGVSTEAFF
>NA|NA|TRBV6-1|TRBJ2-1
CASSEASGSYNEQFF
>NA|NA|TRBV9|TRBJ2-1
CASSVDLGAWSNEQFF
>NA|NA|TRBV28|TRBJ1-2
CASRVDPLGGYTF
>NA|NA|TRBV28|TRBJ1-1
CASRKTANTEAFF
>NA|TRBD1|TRBV28|TRBJ1-1
CASRTDRSSVNTEAFF
>NA|NA|TRBV28|TRBJ1-1
CASSLVRGRVLNTEAFF
>NA|NA|TRBV27|TRBJ2-7
CASSFEQYF
>once|NA|TRBV6-5|TRBJ1-1
CASSRAGVAFF
>NA|NA|TRBV20-1|TRBJ1-5
CSARDALSQHF
>NA|TRBD1|TRBV7-3|TRBJ2-3
CASSPSGQPVDTQYF
>NA|TRBD2|TRBV7-2|TRBJ2-1
CASSIRVLADTYNEQFF
>few|NA|TRBV29-1|TRBJ1-1
CSVDFGQGASSFF
>NA|TRBD2|TRBV30|TRBJ2-1
CAVWSGIMKGQFF
>NA|NA|TRBV4-2|TRBJ2-6
CASKNSGANVLTF
>NA|NA|TRBV11-3|TRBJ1-6
CASSLVWGTTSYNSPLHF
>NA|NA|TRBV24-1|TRBJ2-7
CATSDLQAQGISYEQYF
>NA|NA|TRBV19|TRBJ1-1
CASRSRQAGEAFF
>NA|NA|TRBV30|TRBJ1-4
CAWSLREKLFF
>NA|TRBD2|TRBV15|TRBJ2-7
CATTPNRGDEQYF
>NA|TRBD2|TRBV18|TRBJ2-2
CASSPLVAGETGELFF
>NA|NA|TRBV30|TRBJ1-1
CAWSSAFGLPMNTEAFF
>NA|NA|TRBV6-5|TRBJ1-1
CASSLLSGGAEAFF